This T cell receptor (beta chain) was identified during a study of regulatory T cells in long-lasting Graves disease. Arm-PCR of CDR3 regions with iRepertoire HTBI primers generated TCR beta libraries. Via MiXCR, TCRdb re-called the multiplex PCR reads, giving one row per CDR3 protein. Of under 400,000 distinct CDR3 sequences listed, 16% were seen once; the top ten hold roughly 29%. There are many counts of this clonotype. Time point denoted: newly diagnosed GD, antithyroid drugs for less than 3 months. RNA isolated from PBMCs was used to make the TCR library. In Xi'an, China, an endocrinology department was the source of patients. Germline V gene data show CDR1 as LNHNV and CDR2 as YYDKDF (reference sequence). The CDR3 runs to 14 residues. V was pared by 3 bases and J by 5 bases, with 13 bases between. Separately, the same data were catalogued under a study of T cells in Graves' hyperthyroidism and ophthalmopathy. In that study: The TCR CDR3 was amplified in a first-round RT-PCR using the HTBI primer set. Blood also contained most expanded thyroid clonotypes above 0.001.

This chain uses TRBV15 with TRBJ2-5; D remains ambiguous. Sequencing used peripheral blood mononuclear cells (PBMCs), obtained at new diagnosis, from a patient treated with antithyroid drugs. The TCR was taken from a man in his forties with Graves disease. The CDR3 sequence: CATSRNGRWETQYF. CDR3 nucleotides: TGTGCCACCAGCAGGAACGGCCGTTGGGAGACCCAGTACTTC. The variable domain in full, completed from reference TRBV15 and TRBJ2-5, reads DAMVIQNPRYQVTQFGKPVTLSCSQTLNHNVMYWYQQKSSQAPKLLFHYYDKDFNNEADTPDNFQSRRPNTSFCFLDIRSPGLGDTAMYLCATSRNGRWETQYFGPGTRLLVL.